One T cell receptor (beta chain) is described in this entry. This entry comes from a study of control samples from healthy donors and cancer patients. Sequencing was performed with immunoSEQ multiplex PCR; in TCRdb, only in-frame clones are kept and a portion is missing. The sample records about 52,000 clones, roughly 94% being singletons. Germline CDR1 and CDR2: SQVTM and ANQGSEA. CDR3 length equals 14 residues. The V end was cut by 2 bases, the J end by 7 bases, with 14 bases between. The source is a man aged 25-40 years in good health. The sequenced material came from blood. V and J are TRBV29-1 and TRBJ1-4; D ambiguous. CDR3 in amino acids: CSVELQNSGEKLFF. The DNA of the CDR3 is TGCAGCGTTGAACTCCAAAACAGCGGTGAAAAACTGTTTTTT.